This record looks at one TCR beta chain sequence and its context. This record belongs to a study of blood T cell repertoires in COVID-19. Study overall: PBMCs, B-cell-depleted T cells, or T cells were the source of the cDNA or gDNA that made up the material.

Cohorts were determined from participant-reported clinical history. The CDR3 contains 14 residues. Trimming pared 3 bases from V and 4 bases from J, leaving 12 bases between. Germline V gives CDR1 LNHDA, CDR2 SQIVND (reference sequence). Here immunoSEQ multiplex PCR was the method, and the copy in TCRdb shows in-frame clones only, minus some. The sample lists about 320,000 clones; more than 90% were seen once. The chain combines TRBV19 with TRBJ1-1; D remains ambiguous. The source of this sequence is a woman aged 25 to 39 who had been exposed to COVID-19. The sequenced sample consisted of PBMCs or T cells enriched from blood (not recorded which). This chain's CDR3 is CASSMFGAGTEAFF. The CDR3 DNA reads as TGTGCCAGTAGTATGTTCGGTGCGGGCACTGAAGCTTTCTTT.